This T cell receptor beta chain derives from a study of T cells in Graves' hyperthyroidism and ophthalmopathy. Study-level results: Ophthalmopathy was distinguished from stable hyperthyroidism by 13 V-J signatures.

This clonotype was counted many times. Its antigen is not identified. Researchers amplified the TCR beta CDR3 regions from RNA transcripts. In the first-round RT-PCR of the TCR CDR3, the HTBI primer set was used. MiXCR, applied by TCRdb to the multiplex PCR reads, yields one record per CDR3 protein. In the table there are approximately 600,000 distinct CDR3 sequences, around 15% of which are singletons. With 5 bases clipped from V and 2 bases from J, the junction kept 8 bases outside the gene matches. Germline loops: CDR1 MDHEN, CDR2 SYDVKM. This CDR3 is 15 amino acids long. The chain has TRBV28 and TRBJ2-5; 7 nucleotides align to TRBD2. The sample taken for sequencing was blood. This sequence originates from a woman aged 40 to 49 with Graves' ophthalmopathy. CDR3 residues: CASSPSGTRQETQYF. The CDR3 nucleotides are TGTGCCAGCAGTCCCAGCGGGACGCGACAAGAGACCCAGTACTTC.